This TCR beta chain was retrieved from a study of STAT3 mutations in large granular lymphocyte leukemia. Sequenced by immunoSEQ multiplex PCR; TCRdb stores in-frame clones only, minus some. The table lists about 5,500 clones, 85% to 95% of them singletons, with about 34% in the top ten. Points from the study as a whole: In T-cell large granular lymphocyte leukemia, about half of patients showed multiple immunodominant subclonotypes.

Deletions cut 5 bases from V and 1 base from J, with 17 bases between. Per germline, CDR1 SGHVS and CDR2 FNYEAQ. The length of the CDR3 is 17 residues. As concerns this clone: Its specificity is not known.

This rearrangement joins TRBV7-6 to TRBJ2-2; the D is unclear. Sequenced: peripheral blood mononuclear cells. The TCR originated in a man aged 60-69 years with T-cell large granular lymphocyte leukemia. Some clones in this sample may be carry-over from other donors' samples. The CDR3 bases are TGTGCCAGCAGCCCCCTCGGCGGAATCAAGAACACCGGGGAGCTGTTTTTT. It yields the protein CASSPLGGIKNTGELFF. Full variable domain (remainder filled in from reference TRBV7-6 and TRBJ2-2): GAGVSQSPRYKVTKRGQDVALRCDPISGHVSLYWYRQALGQGPEFLTYFNYEAQQDKSGLPNDRFSAERPEGSISTLTIQRTEQRDSAMYRCASSPLGGIKNTGELFFGEGSRLTVL.